The text below deals with one T cell receptor (beta chain). In its sample, this clone was seen once. The antigen it recognizes is unknown. Base qualities are not recorded, but no much larger clone differs from it by a single base. V lost 5 bases and J lost 3 bases, and the count of bases not matched to a germline gene is 14. CDR1 SEHNR and CDR2 FQNEAQ are derived from the germline V gene (reference sequence). From the cysteine up to the phenylalanine, the CDR3 has a length of 18 residues. Only the CDR3 DNA is retained, 54 bases long and in frame from the first base. The immunoSEQ Assay, a bias-controlled multiplex PCR, was used to amplify TCRbeta CDR3 regions from genomic DNA. Per the original workflow: The number of nucleated cells in each sample was estimated from the amplification of reference gene primers within the assay. To quantify the absolute abundance of each unique TCRbeta CDR3 rearrangement, sequence reads were collapsed and filtered. For each sample, productive Simpson clonality was calculated by taking the square root of Simpson's diversity index across productive rearrangements. Not all clones reach the TCRdb copy of this immuneACCESS table, which keeps in-frame sequences only. Checked studies attribute under half of the gap to unresolved V genes and leave the rest unexplained. V, J and clone size derive from that table, while D and trimming were established from the DNA sequence. The sample table holds 95,000 to 110,000 clones, of which roughly 88% were seen once. The top ten clonotypes cover 6.8% of the sample.

Whole blood was collected in K2EDTA tubes by collaborating institutions according to the institutions' own protocols. For TCRbeta analysis, collaborator samples were shipped as frozen whole blood, as isolated PBMCs, or as DNA extracted from either sample type. The data stem from a study of blood T cell repertoires in COVID-19 (dated by TCRdb to the early 2020s). Regarding the research as a whole: The collaborator samples originated in the United States, Italy and Spain and spanned the acute and convalescent phases of COVID-19. The material from the prospective study consisted of cDNA or gDNA derived from T cells, B-cell-depleted T cells, or PBMCs. The dataset comprised deeply sampled blood TCRbeta repertoires from subjects exposed to, actively infected with, or recovered from COVID-19. The repertoires were released in a freely available public database intended as a resource for research on the immune response to SARS-CoV-2. Samples came from the ongoing ImmuneRACE study (first 160 participants) plus 1,254 subjects from 6 global collaborators. Sample metadata almost always included a de-identified subject ID, COVID-19 status, age in years and sex. Where HLA class I and class II types were available, the types were taken from metadata supplied by the sample provider, not from assay-based typing.

The investigation overall reported the following: The amount of clinical and demographic metadata varied by source and participant and was provided uncurated.

The chain uses TRBV7-9 and TRBJ2-7; TRBD2 agrees with 12 junctional bases. This TCR was recovered from a middle-aged man with active or convalescent COVID-19. The sequencing sample was made of peripheral blood. The CDR3 has the sequence CASSTSSGLAGPHYEQYF. The sequenced DNA: TGTGCCAGCAGCACCTCCTCTGGACTAGCGGGACCCCACTACGAGCAGTACTTC.